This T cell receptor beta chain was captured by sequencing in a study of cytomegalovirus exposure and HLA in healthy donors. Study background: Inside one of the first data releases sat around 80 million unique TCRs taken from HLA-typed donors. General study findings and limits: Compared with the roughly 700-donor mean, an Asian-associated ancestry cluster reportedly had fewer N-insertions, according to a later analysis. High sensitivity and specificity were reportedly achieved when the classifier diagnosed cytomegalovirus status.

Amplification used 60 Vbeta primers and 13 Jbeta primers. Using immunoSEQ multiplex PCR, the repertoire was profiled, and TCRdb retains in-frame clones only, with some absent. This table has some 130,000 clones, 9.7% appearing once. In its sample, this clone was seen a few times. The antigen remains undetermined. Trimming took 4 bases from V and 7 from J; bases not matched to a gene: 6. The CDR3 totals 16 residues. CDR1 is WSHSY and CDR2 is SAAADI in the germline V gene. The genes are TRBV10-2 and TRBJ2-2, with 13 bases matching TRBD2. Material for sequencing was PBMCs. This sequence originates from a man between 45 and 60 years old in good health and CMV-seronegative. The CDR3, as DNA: TGCGCCAGCAGTGGAGGACTAGCGGGAGTCGGCGGGGAGCTGTTTTTT. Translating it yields CASSGGLAGVGGELFF.